The 24 T cell receptor beta chains given below trace back to one sample, sequenced in a study of beta chain features in type 1 diabetes. TCRB transcripts that were expressed got sequenced, as all of the isolated RNA had been reverse transcribed. TCRdb's table, derived via immunoSEQ multiplex PCR, lists solely in-frame clones and lacks some. The profile shows 150,000 to 200,000 clones, approximately 8.4% of them singletons. The sample consisted of central memory CD4+ T cells from blood. All receptors derive from a woman aged 18 to 35 in good health.

In its sample, this clone was seen a few times. The rearrangement joins TRBV11-2 to TRBJ2-1, with a tentative D call TRBD2 (6 bases). CDR3 length: 16 amino acids. Germline CDR1 is SGHAT and CDR2 is FQNNGV. V was shortened by 4 bases and J by 7 bases, with 20 bases between the two germline ends. CDR3 nucleotide sequence: TGTGCCAGCAGCTCGACCCCGGGACTCGCCGTTAATGAGCAGTTCTTC. Translation gives CASSSTPGLAVNEQFF.

This clone came up a few times. The chain combines TRBV6-6 with TRBJ2-3; TRBD1 matches 9 bases. V lost 6 bases to trimming and J lost 2 bases; unmatched junction nucleotides: 9. This CDR3 region has 16 residues. CDR1 is MNHNY, CDR2 SVGAGI, per germline (reference sequence). The DNA for the CDR3 is TGTGCCAGCAGGCACAGGGGGCTTGAGGCCACAGATACGCAGTATTTT. Its translation: CASRHRGLEATDTQYF.

A few counts support this clone. The chain recombines TRBV5-1 with TRBJ2-3; 9 bases align to TRBD1. The CDR3 length is 14 residues. V lost 5 bases to trimming and J lost 4 bases; unmatched junction nucleotides: 5. CDR1 is SGHRS and CDR2 is YFSETQ in the germline V gene. The DNA for the CDR3 is TGCGCCAGCAGGACAGGGGGAGATCCAGATACGCAGTATTTT. Its translation is CASRTGGDPDTQYF. The whole variable domain, remainder taken from reference TRBV5-1 and TRBJ2-3, is KAGVTQTPRYLIKTRGQQVTLSCSPISGHRSVSWYQQTPGQGLQFLFEYFSETQRNKGNFPGRFSGRQFSNSRSEMNVSTLELGDSALYLCASRTGGDPDTQYFGPGTRLTVL.

Written as DNA, the CDR3 is TGTGCCAGCAGCTTAGAGCGCGGGGAGCTGTTTTTT. Residues: CASSLERGELFF. The chain is built from TRBV7-9 and TRBJ2-2; D not resolved. The CDR3 extends over 12 amino acids. Germline CDR1 SEHNR, CDR2 FQNEAQ (reference sequence). Trimming left V 1 base short and J 7 bases short, with 4 bases between.

The sample holds a few counts of this clone. The chain recombines TRBV6-5 with TRBJ2-3; TRBD2 agrees at 9 bases. CDR1 and CDR2 from the germline V gene are MNHEY and SVGAGI. The V and J ends lost 7 bases and 3 bases, in that order; junction bases with no gene match: 2. The length of the CDR3 is 13 residues. The CDR3 nucleotides are TGTGCCAGCACCCTAGCGGGAACAGATACGCAGTATTTT. It codes for CASTLAGTDTQYF.

This clone has a handful of counts. The J gene is TRBJ2-3, the V gene TRBV7-8; TRBD1 might be the D (5 bases). The germline V gene has CDR1 SGHVS and CDR2 FQNEAQ. Deletions cut 3 bases from V and 5 bases from J, with 12 bases between. The CDR3 length is 14 residues. CDR3 region: CASSLQGAGDTQYF. CDR3 DNA sequence: TGTGCCAGCAGCTTGCAGGGTGCCGGAGATACGCAGTATTTT.

This clone was recorded many times. The J gene is TRBJ2-1, the V gene TRBV5-6, with 7 bases that match TRBD1. This CDR3 contains 14 residues. Trimming at V came to 2 bases and at J to 6 bases, leaving 5 bases not matched to a gene. Germline loops: CDR1 SGHDT, CDR2 YYEEEE. The DNA of the CDR3 is TGTGCCAGCAGCTTTGGGGACAGTCTCAATGAGCAGTTCTTC. Its protein is CASSFGDSLNEQFF.

This chain connects TRBV14 to TRBJ1-4; a weak D match, TRBD1 (6 bases). CDR1 and CDR2 (germline): SGHDN, FVKESK. The CDR3 runs to 15 residues. V shed 0 bases and J shed 4 bases, with 9 bases lying between them. DNA for the CDR3: TGTGCCAGCAGCCAAGAAATAGGGGGTAATGAAAAACTGTTTTTT. Translation gives CASSQEIGGNEKLFF.

This clone was seen only once. The chain uses TRBV4-2 and TRBJ2-1, with 9 positions matching TRBD2. CDR1 is LGHNA, CDR2 YNFKEQ, per germline. The CDR3 runs 14 residues. V dropped 5 bases and J dropped 7; count of bases not matched to a gene: 6. The CDR3 nucleotides are TGTGCCAGCAGCGGGGCTAGCGGGATAAATGAGCAGTTCTTC. As protein: CASSGASGINEQFF.

This clone was observed a few times. The genes are TRBV18 and TRBJ2-5, with a tentative D call TRBD2 (6 bases). Between the trimmed V and J ends, which lost 4 bases and 2 bases, there was a span of 8 bases. The CDR3 extends over 13 amino acids. In germline, CDR1 is KGHSH, CDR2 LQKENI. The CDR3 DNA reads as TGTGCCAGCTCACGGGGGGAGCAAGAGACCCAGTACTTC. Protein product: CASSRGEQETQYF.

V is TRBV10-3 and J is TRBJ2-4; the match to TRBD1 covers 9 bases. J was trimmed by 5 bases and V by 2 bases; bases with no gene match: 7. Germline loops: CDR1 ENHRY, CDR2 SYGVKD. The CDR3 length is 16 residues. CDR3 nucleotides: TGTGCCATCAGTGAGGGGACAGGGATCGGGCAAAACATTCAGTACTTC. Protein: CAISEGTGIGQNIQYF.

This clone turned up a few times. V gene TRBV7-6 combines with J gene TRBJ2-1, with 8 bases identical to TRBD1. This CDR3 has 14 amino acids. Germline assignment: CDR1 SGHVS and CDR2 FNYEAQ. V lost 5 bases, J lost 9 bases, and 9 bases stayed unmatched. CDR3 in DNA: TGTGCCAGCAGCCCCAGGACAGGGTGGGGTGAGCAGTTCTTC. Protein: CASSPRTGWGEQFF.

The V call is TRBV6-1, the J call TRBJ2-3; maybe TRBD2 (5 bases). Germline CDR1 is MNHNS and CDR2 is SASEGT. This CDR3 comprises 14 residues. V was shortened by 7 bases and J by 3 bases, with 14 bases between the two germline ends. The CDR3 nucleotides are TGTGCCAGCACCCCAGGAGAGGGAACAGATACGCAGTATTTT. It codes for CASTPGEGTDTQYF.

This clone has only a few counts. The rearrangement joins TRBV2 to TRBJ1-2; D possibly corresponds to TRBD1 (5 bases). The CDR3 runs to 11 residues. Germline V gene data show CDR1 as SNHLY and CDR2 as FYNNEI. The CDR3 sequence: CAAGRRDGYTF. The CDR3 DNA reads TGTGCAGCAGGGAGGAGGGATGGCTACACCTTC.

This clone was seen a few times. The chain joins TRBV23-1 to TRBJ2-7, with D possibly TRBD2 on 5 matching bases. TRBV23-1 counts as an open reading frame of uncertain function. CDR3 length equals 16 residues. V lost 0 bases, J lost 5 bases, and 17 bases lay in between. The DNA for the CDR3 is TGCGCCAGCAGTCAATCGAACGGGGTTTCGGGCAACGAGCAGTACTTC. Translating it yields CASSQSNGVSGNEQYF.

The V gene is TRBV30, the J gene TRBJ1-2; TRBD1 matches 7 bases. The CDR3 totals 14 residues. Germline V lookup: CDR1 GTSNPN, CDR2 SVGIG (reference sequence). V lost 0 bases and J lost 4; bases outside the gene matches: 5. CDR3 amino acids: CAWSVQGTTYGYTF. The CDR3 DNA is TGTGCCTGGAGTGTACAGGGGACAACCTATGGCTACACCTTC. The whole variable domain, filled in from reference TRBV30 and TRBJ1-2, reads SQTIHQWPATLVQPVGSPLSLECTVEGTSNPNLYWYRQAAGRGLQLLFYSVGIGQISSEVPQNLSASRPQDRQFILSSKKLLLSDSGFYLCAWSVQGTTYGYTFGSGTRLTVV.

The chain recombines TRBV7-9 with TRBJ1-2; the D gene is possibly TRBD1 (5 bases). This CDR3 region has 15 residues. Per germline, CDR1 SEHNR and CDR2 FQNEAQ (reference sequence). Trimming pared 4 bases from V and 4 bases from J, leaving 16 bases between. The CDR3 reads CASSSQAVLGYGYTF. CDR3 nucleotides: TGTGCCAGCAGCTCACAGGCGGTATTGGGCTATGGCTACACCTTC.

Ten or more counts support this clone. The V gene is TRBV7-9, the J gene TRBJ1-2; 8 bases map to TRBD1. The V gene's germline CDR1 is SEHNR and CDR2 FQNEAQ (reference sequence). With V trimmed by 5 bases and J by 8 bases, 7 bases remained unmatched. The CDR3 length is 13 residues. CDR3 in amino acids: CASSEQGDVGYTF. CDR3 in DNA: TGTGCCAGCAGCGAACAGGGGGATGTAGGCTACACCTTC. Full variable domain (rest looked up from reference TRBV7-9 and TRBJ1-2): DTGVSQNPRHKITKRGQNVTFRCDPISEHNRLYWYRQTLGQGPEFLTYFQNEAQLEKSRLLSDRFSAERPKGSFSTLEIQRTEQGDSAMYLCASSEQGDVGYTFGSGTRLTVV.

In its sample, this clone was seen a few times. The chain combines TRBV5-4 with TRBJ2-7; a possible D gene is TRBD2 (5 bases). This CDR3 contains 15 residues. Trimming pared 4 bases from V and 2 bases from J, leaving 16 bases between. Germline assignment: CDR1 SGHNT and CDR2 YYREEE (reference sequence). CDR3 in amino acids: CASSPGASLAYEQYF. CDR3 nucleotide sequence: TGTGCCAGCAGCCCTGGCGCTAGCTTAGCCTACGAGCAGTACTTC.

This clone appeared a few times. One junction end disagrees with the germline gene, perhaps due to a read error. The chain is built from TRBV10-3 and TRBJ2-7; D uncertain. Germline loops: CDR1 ENHRY, CDR2 SYGVKD. The CDR3 is 12 amino acids. In DNA, the CDR3 is TGTGCCATCAGTGAGACCCCCCCCATAGTAGTGTTC. Encoded protein: CAISETPPIVVF.

CDR3: CASSQDRSTEAFF. In nucleotides, the CDR3 is TGCGCCAGCAGCCAAGACCGGAGCACTGAAGCTTTCTTT. The chain combines TRBV4-1 with TRBJ1-1; D is unresolved. In germline, CDR1 is MGHRA, CDR2 YSYEKL. Deletions cut 0 bases from V and 4 bases from J, with 6 bases between. The CDR3 contains 13 residues.

This clone has a count of ten or more. This rearrangement joins TRBV5-6 to TRBJ2-1, with 8 bases matching TRBD2. CDR3 length equals 13 residues. Unmatched junction bases numbered 10, after V lost 4 bases and J lost 13 bases. CDR1 is SGHDT and CDR2 is YYEEEE in the germline V gene. The CDR3 region has the DNA TGTGCCAGCAGCCCAAAGGGGCGGGGGGACCAGTTCTTC. It yields the protein CASSPKGRGDQFF.

The sample holds many counts of this clone. The CDR3 is CSVEGAGGGFSYNEQFF. CDR3 bases: TGCAGCGTTGAAGGAGCGGGAGGGGGCTTCTCCTACAATGAGCAGTTCTTC. This rearrangement joins TRBV29-1 to TRBJ2-1, with TRBD2 matching over 10 bases. The CDR3 spans 17 residues. Germline V gene sequence: CDR1 SQVTM, CDR2 ANQGSEA. Trimming cost V 1 base and J 0 bases; bases outside gene matches: 6.

In this sample, this clone turned up a few times. The V and J genes are TRBV7-3 and TRBJ2-7; maybe TRBD1 (5 bases). Trimming took off 3 bases at V and 6 bases at J, with 18 bases between the two ends. Germline CDR1 reads SGHTA; CDR2 reads FQGTGA. The CDR3 has 15 amino acids. The CDR3 DNA is TGTGCCAGCAGCTTCGGACAATTCGGGCCGATCGAGCAGTACTTC. It is translated as CASSFGQFGPIEQYF.